This T cell receptor beta chain was documented in a study of regulatory T cells in long-lasting Graves disease. Assembly of TCR beta libraries relied on iRepertoire HTBI primers together with Arm-PCR of CDR3 regions. MiXCR was run by TCRdb on the multiplex PCR reads, yielding one entry per CDR3 protein. The data show roughly 420,000 distinct CDR3 sequences, with 15% to 20% seen just once and approximately 22% held by the top ten. Described time point: newly diagnosed GD, antithyroid drugs for less than 3 months. Preparation of the TCR library used RNA extracted from PBMCs. V dropped 0 bases and J dropped 5 bases, with 10 bases sitting between them. CDR1 is LGHNA and CDR2 is YSLEER in the germline V gene. This CDR3 region has 14 residues. This sample was also put to use in a study of T cells in Graves' hyperthyroidism and ophthalmopathy.

This chain uses TRBV4-3 with TRBJ1-2; D unclear. This sequence was found in a young woman with Graves disease. Here the sequenced sample was peripheral blood mononuclear cells (PBMCs), taken at new diagnosis, from a patient treated with antithyroid drugs. The CDR3 coding sequence is TGCGCCAGCAGCCAAGATCTTAAAGGATATGGCTACACCTTC. Translating it yields CASSQDLKGYGYTF.